The TCR beta chain under discussion was sequenced for a study of T cells in Graves' hyperthyroidism and ophthalmopathy. TCR beta CDR3 region amplification was performed from RNA transcripts. In the first-round RT-PCR of the TCR CDR3, the HTBI primer set was used. TCRdb called the multiplex PCR reads again in MiXCR, with one record for every CDR3 protein. The sample records hundreds of thousands of distinct CDR3 sequences, 35% to 40% being singletons. Points on this clonotype: Antigen specificity is unknown. This could be a read error, since a much larger clone is one nucleotide away.

Newly diagnosed hyperthyroidism patients aged 18 to 65 years had disease lasting under 2 months. The study, taken as a whole, reports: Blood samples included most of the expanded thyroid clonotypes exceeding 0.001.

The CDR3 contains 12 residues. Sequencing was performed on blood. The chain couples TRBV12-3 or TRBV12-4 to TRBJ1-1, with D hard to call. This clonotype was sampled from a young man with Graves' hyperthyroidism. CDR3 in amino acids: CASSLSSPEALF. DNA for the CDR3: TGTGCCAGCAGCCTTAGTTCCCCTGAAGCTCTCTTT.